This is a list of T cell receptor beta chains from one sample in a study of naive and memory T cell subsets. Via MiXCR, TCRdb re-called the UMI-ligation and nested PCR reads, giving one row per CDR3 protein. The repertoire holds 150,000 or so distinct CDR3 sequences, with roughly 23% as singletons. The source material was naive CD4+ T cells from blood. Receptor source: a human donor in good health. Both conserved end residues are part of each CDR3. A D gene is named only where the DNA matches it firmly. Expanded clones are given a class, and other clones once, few, many or no size at all.

J gene | clone size | D gene | V gene | CDR3 protein | CDR3 DNA
TRBJ2-3 | many | TRBD2 | TRBV20-1 | CSALAGYTDTQYF | TGCAGTGCTCTAGCGGGTTATACAGATACGCAGTATTTT
TRBJ1-2 | many | . | TRBV6-1 | CASSEVTGHGYTF | TGTGCCAGCAGTGAAGTAACAGGGCATGGCTACACCTTC
TRBJ1-1 | once | . | TRBV6-2/TRBV6-3 | CASSYSTAGLRRTEAFF | TGTGCCAGCAGTTACTCGACAGCAGGGTTGAGGCGAACTGAAGCTTTCTTT
TRBJ2-7 | . | . | TRBV27 | CASSLSPSSSYEQYF | TGTGCCAGCAGTTTATCGCCTAGCAGCTCCTACGAGCAGTACTTC
TRBJ2-2 | few | . | TRBV6-5 | CASRPTGATNTGELFF | TGTGCCAGCAGGCCGACCGGGGCAACGAACACCGGGGAGCTGTTTTTT
TRBJ2-1 | few | . | TRBV20-1 | CSARREEGYNEQFF | TGCAGTGCTAGACGTGAGGAGGGTTACAATGAGCAGTTCTTC
TRBJ2-5 | . | . | TRBV2 | CASIFDAGAGTQYF | TGTGCCAGCATCTTTGACGCAGGGGCAGGGACCCAGTACTTC
TRBJ2-3 | . | . | TRBV6-5 | CASSYSGSRADTQYF | TGTGCCAGCAGTTACTCTGGGTCGAGAGCCGATACGCAGTATTTT
TRBJ2-3 | many | . | TRBV12-3/TRBV12-4 | CASNILTGTHYQPDTQYF | TGTGCCAGCAACATACTGACCGGGACCCACTATCAGCCAGATACGCAGTATTTT
TRBJ2-3 | many | . | TRBV6-5 | CASRNGIAASTDTQYF | TGTGCCAGCAGGAATGGGATAGCGGCCAGCACAGATACGCAGTATTTT
TRBJ2-3 | . | . | TRBV7-2 | CASSLALDTQYF | TGTGCCAGCAGCTTAGCTTTAGATACGCAGTATTTT
TRBJ1-2 | few | . | TRBV5-1 | CASSSRIPGTATLYGYTF | TGCGCCAGCAGCTCCAGAATCCCCGGGACGGCTACTCTCTATGGCTACACCTTC
TRBJ2-3 | once | TRBD1 | TRBV7-2 | CASSTAGGTGGTDTQYF | TGTGCCAGCAGCACCGCTGGTGGGACAGGGGGCACAGATACGCAGTATTTT
TRBJ1-1 | . | . | TRBV6-6 | CASSYSRYLNTEAFF | TGTGCCAGCAGTTACTCGCGTTACTTGAACACTGAAGCTTTCTTT
TRBJ2-1 | few | . | TRBV18 | CASQRDLAYNEQFF | TGTGCCAGCCAAAGGGACTTAGCCTACAATGAGCAGTTCTTC
TRBJ2-3 | . | . | TRBV28 | CASSLPATDTQYF | TGTGCCAGCAGTTTACCAGCAACAGATACGCAGTATTTT
TRBJ1-4 | few | . | TRBV28 | CASQAGNEKLFF | TGTGCCAGCCAGGCGGGTAATGAAAAACTGTTTTTT
TRBJ2-3 | few | TRBD2 | TRBV5-4 | CASSPSGRARTDTQYF | TGTGCCAGCAGCCCTAGCGGGAGGGCCCGGACAGATACGCAGTATTTT
TRBJ2-7 | . | . | TRBV5-1 | CASSLAGTTYEQYF | TGCGCCAGCAGCTTGGCCGGGACCACCTACGAGCAGTACTTC
TRBJ2-1 | many | TRBD2 | TRBV27 | CASSRPLGGGQREQFF | TGTGCCAGCAGTCGACCCCTCGGGGGAGGGCAAAGGGAGCAGTTCTTC
TRBJ1-3 | . | . | TRBV2 | CASSDQDRSAGNTIYF | TGTGCCAGCAGTGACCAAGACCGTTCTGCGGGAAACACCATATATTTT
TRBJ2-7 | many | TRBD2 | TRBV7-9 | CASSPRTSEYYEQYF | TGTGCCAGCAGCCCACGGACTAGCGAGTACTACGAGCAGTACTTC
TRBJ1-3 | many | . | TRBV27 | CASRRNWSGNTIYF | TGTGCCAGCAGAAGAAATTGGTCTGGAAACACCATATATTTT
TRBJ2-1 | many | . | TRBV6-2/TRBV6-3 | CASSFGGEQFF | TGTGCCAGCAGTTTCGGTGGTGAGCAGTTCTTC
TRBJ2-3 | many | TRBD2 | TRBV9 | CASSVGTGGPGTTQYF | TGTGCCAGCAGCGTAGGGACGGGAGGCCCCGGTACTACGCAGTATTTT
TRBJ2-7 | . | . | TRBV12-3/TRBV12-4 | CASRSGTAAYEQYF | TGTGCCAGCAGATCCGGGACGGCAGCCTACGAGCAGTACTTC
TRBJ2-5 | . | . | TRBV12-3/TRBV12-4 | CASRRLRDTETQYF | TGTGCCAGCAGACGACTCCGGGACACGGAGACCCAGTACTTC
TRBJ2-3 | . | TRBD1 | TRBV28 | CASSNQGVSTDTQYF | TGTGCCAGCAGTAATCAGGGGGTTAGCACAGATACGCAGTATTTT
TRBJ1-2 | few | . | TRBV3-1 | CASSHGQLLGYGYTF | TGTGCCAGCAGCCACGGACAGCTACTGGGCTATGGCTACACCTTC
TRBJ2-1 | many | . | TRBV11-2 | CASSPGHRSNEQFF | TGTGCCAGCAGCCCAGGGCACCGAAGCAATGAGCAGTTCTTC
TRBJ2-3 | few | TRBD1 | TRBV4-3 | CASSRGTGGLTDTQYF | TGCGCCAGCAGCCGCGGGACAGGGGGCCTCACAGATACGCAGTATTTT
TRBJ2-1 | . | . | TRBV29-1 | CSVVPGPGNEQFF | TGCAGCGTTGTTCCGGGACCTGGCAATGAGCAGTTCTTC
TRBJ1-1 | . | . | TRBV7-9 | CASSLHGTTTEAFF | TGTGCCAGCAGCTTACATGGAACTACCACTGAAGCTTTCTTT
TRBJ2-7 | . | . | TRBV7-9 | CASSVLYEQYF | TGTGCCAGCAGCGTACTCTACGAGCAGTACTTC
TRBJ1-2 | . | TRBD1 | TRBV30 | CAWSGQGGYGYTF | TGTGCCTGGAGCGGACAGGGCGGCTATGGCTACACCTTC
TRBJ2-5 | few | . | TRBV6-2/TRBV6-3 | CASSYLETQYF | TGTGCCAGCAGTTACCTGGAGACCCAGTACTTC
TRBJ2-1 | . | TRBD2 | TRBV7-2 | CASSLEYWREDNEQFF | TGTGCCAGCAGCTTAGAGTATTGGCGGGAGGACAATGAGCAGTTCTTC
TRBJ2-3 | . | . | TRBV12-3/TRBV12-4 | CASSSLASGTDTQYF | TGTGCCAGCAGTTCCCTAGCTTCTGGGACAGATACGCAGTATTTT
TRBJ2-3 | . | TRBD2 | TRBV7-2 | CASRGGGTSTDTQYF | TGTGCCAGCAGGGGCGGGGGTACTAGCACAGATACGCAGTATTTT
TRBJ2-2 | . | TRBD2 | TRBV12-3/TRBV12-4 | CASSFHFSGTNRTGELFF | TGTGCCAGCAGTTTCCACTTTAGCGGGACCAATCGCACCGGGGAGCTGTTTTTT
TRBJ2-6 | few | . | TRBV12-3/TRBV12-4 | CASSFTRVSGANVLTF | TGTGCCAGCAGTTTTACGAGGGTCTCTGGGGCCAACGTCCTGACTTTC
TRBJ2-1 | many | . | TRBV11-2 | CASSYMTGADNEQFF | TGTGCCAGCAGCTATATGACCGGGGCAGACAATGAGCAGTTCTTC
TRBJ2-3 | few | TRBD1 | TRBV24-1 | CATARTGATDTQYF | TGTGCCACTGCTCGGACAGGGGCGACAGATACGCAGTATTTT
TRBJ2-5 | . | . | TRBV7-2 | CASSLGRLGGQETQYF | TGTGCCAGCAGCTTAGGAAGGCTGGGGGGTCAAGAGACCCAGTACTTC
TRBJ1-6 | . | . | TRBV20-1 | CSARPGRSYNSPLHF | TGCAGTGCTAGACCCGGGAGGTCCTATAATTCACCCCTCCACTTT
TRBJ1-2 | . | . | TRBV12-3/TRBV12-4 | CASSWDPTYGYTF | TGTGCCAGCAGTTGGGACCCGACTTATGGCTACACCTTC